This record concerns one T cell receptor (beta chain) sequence. Treatment here: about 20 received Ad26.COV2.S at low or high dose, single or two shots; roughly 5 received placebo; per-sample allocation not given. Material that was analyzed had been drawn on day 63 after the first vaccine or placebo injection. The data originate from a study of Ad26.COV2.S vaccination and SARS-CoV-2 variants. TCRdb's table, derived via immunoSEQ multiplex PCR, lists solely in-frame clones and lacks some. The table lists hundreds of thousands of clones, 87% of them singletons. Germline CDR1 reads SGHVS; CDR2 reads FNYEAQ. The junction had 7 bases not matched to a gene; V was cut back by 4 bases and J by 6 bases. The CDR3 runs 14 residues.

The receptor's source is a person between 18 and 59 years old who received the Ad26.COV2.S COVID-19 vaccine or a placebo. The material sequenced was peripheral blood, taken in a trial of Ad26.COV2.S vaccine versus placebo. The J gene is TRBJ2-7, the V gene TRBV7-6; 9 nucleotides agree with TRBD1. The DNA for the CDR3 is TGTGCCAGCAGCTCTACGGGACAGGGAGGCGAGCAGTACTTC. This translates into CASSSTGQGGEQYF.